A single TCR beta chain is shown here with its context. Its antigen is still unknown. The sample holds no much larger clone one base away, and base qualities are not on file. The record originates from a study of cytotoxic CD8 clonotypes in ibrutinib-treated CLL (dated by TCRdb to the early 2020s). Regarding the study in general: The cohort included approximately 15 treatment-naive and ten to twelve relapsed/refractory patients; some 18 were IGHV unmutated. Cryopreserved peripheral blood mononuclear cells were collected at three points: before therapy, at response, and at either sustained remission or disease progression. Every remission and progressive disease sample was obtained while ibrutinib was still being received by the patients. Response samples were taken after a median of 12 months on treatment, ranging from about 6 to 36 months. Partial responses were observed in about 25 patients and complete responses in 2; after a median follow-up of around 68 months, remission was maintained in 14 patients and progression was observed in about twelve. An average of roughly 250,000 productive templates and roughly 94,000 productive rearrangements was obtained per sample. Longitudinal samples were obtainable from about 30% of the roughly 90 participants in the trial.

CDR1 and CDR2 (LNHDA, SQIVND) derive from the germline V gene (reference sequence). The CDR3, cysteine through phenylalanine, is 14 amino acids long. Of the read, only the CDR3 DNA is kept; its 42 bases are in frame from base 1. Between the V and J ends, shortened by 3 bases and 0 bases respectively, the junction contains 6 bases. What this sample's time point label stands for: around 25 months on ibrutinib. For TCR beta library preparation, approximately 2 micrograms of genomic DNA were isolated from cryopreserved PBMCs. Longitudinal blood samples from CLL patients on ibrutinib monotherapy underwent high-throughput TCR beta sequencing. The patients took part in an open-label, single-center phase 2 trial of ibrutinib monotherapy. General study outcomes and caveats: Clonality rose at ibrutinib response, remained stable during sustained remission, and dropped back toward baseline at progression. Sampling times were not matched between patients in sustained remission and patients whose disease was progressing, and lymph node repertoires were not examined. Public clonotypes were rare and either shrank or stayed stable during treatment, and the rise in clonality at ibrutinib response reflected expansion of private clonotypes. Baseline clonality exceeded that of age-matched healthy donors and correlated strongly with circulating CD8+ T-cell counts.

Each clonotype received, on average, 10x coverage in deep resolution sequencing performed on a MiSeq, where the target depth lay between 1 in 1 million and 1 in 200,000 T cells. The immunoSEQ hsTCRB Kit was used to generate the TCR beta libraries. The paper's processing steps were these. Data were analyzed with ImmunoSEQ Data Assistant and ImmunoSEQ Analyzer, with V, D and J genes assigned per IMGT definitions. Clonality was computed as one minus normalized Shannon entropy of productive rearrangement frequencies, ranging from 0 to 1. Only overrepresented clonotypes making up at least 0.05% of each patient's repertoire were included in the public clonotype analysis. Fewer than 15 age-matched healthy donor repertoires from immuneACCESS served as clonality controls. The table was pulled from immuneACCESS by TCRdb, which kept in-frame rearrangements only. Such tables lose some clones; where checked, under half of the loss comes from unresolved V genes, and the rest has no known cause. The DNA was the basis for D and trimming; V, J and clone size are from that table. A total of over 95,000 clones appear in this sample, 45% to 65% of them only once. Jointly, the top ten make up approximately 35% of the sample.

This sequence originates from a human donor with chronic lymphocytic leukemia. The chain is encoded by TRBV19 joined to TRBJ1-5; the D gene remains uncertain. Sequenced here: PBMCs, sampled after 24 months of ibrutinib treatment. For the CDR3, the sequence is CASSIQYSNQPQHF. The bases are TGTGCCAGTAGTATTCAATATAGCAATCAGCCCCAGCATTTT.